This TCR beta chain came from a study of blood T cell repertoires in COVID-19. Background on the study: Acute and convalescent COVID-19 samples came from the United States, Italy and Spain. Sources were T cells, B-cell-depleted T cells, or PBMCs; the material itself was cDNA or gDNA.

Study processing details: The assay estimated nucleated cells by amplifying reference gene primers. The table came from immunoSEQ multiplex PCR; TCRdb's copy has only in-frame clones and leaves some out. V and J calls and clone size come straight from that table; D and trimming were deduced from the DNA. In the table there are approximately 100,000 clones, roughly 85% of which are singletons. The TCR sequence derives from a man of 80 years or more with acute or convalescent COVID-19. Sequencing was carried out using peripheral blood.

CDR3 DNA: TGCGCCAGCAGCCGGGCTTCGGTGGGCACAGATACGCAGTATTTT. It is translated as CASSRASVGTDTQYF. V is TRBV4-1 and J is TRBJ2-3, with D unresolved. The CDR3 has 15 amino acids. Trimming left V 4 bases short and J 1 base short, with 12 bases between. The germline CDR1 and CDR2 sequences are MGHRA and YSYEKL.